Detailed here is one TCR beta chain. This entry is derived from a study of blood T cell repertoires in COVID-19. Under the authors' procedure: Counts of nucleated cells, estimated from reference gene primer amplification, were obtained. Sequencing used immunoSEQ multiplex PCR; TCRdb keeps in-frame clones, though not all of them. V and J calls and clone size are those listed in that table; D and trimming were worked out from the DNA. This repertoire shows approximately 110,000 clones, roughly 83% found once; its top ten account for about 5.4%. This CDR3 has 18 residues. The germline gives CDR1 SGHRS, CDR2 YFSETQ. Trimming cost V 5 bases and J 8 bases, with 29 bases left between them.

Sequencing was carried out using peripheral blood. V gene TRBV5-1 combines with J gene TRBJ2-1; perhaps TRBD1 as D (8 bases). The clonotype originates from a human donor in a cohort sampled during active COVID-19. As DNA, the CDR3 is TGCGCCAGCAGAGGGGACAGGCCGCTTAAGGGCGGGAGCTATGAGCAGTTCTTC. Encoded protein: CASRGDRPLKGGSYEQFF.